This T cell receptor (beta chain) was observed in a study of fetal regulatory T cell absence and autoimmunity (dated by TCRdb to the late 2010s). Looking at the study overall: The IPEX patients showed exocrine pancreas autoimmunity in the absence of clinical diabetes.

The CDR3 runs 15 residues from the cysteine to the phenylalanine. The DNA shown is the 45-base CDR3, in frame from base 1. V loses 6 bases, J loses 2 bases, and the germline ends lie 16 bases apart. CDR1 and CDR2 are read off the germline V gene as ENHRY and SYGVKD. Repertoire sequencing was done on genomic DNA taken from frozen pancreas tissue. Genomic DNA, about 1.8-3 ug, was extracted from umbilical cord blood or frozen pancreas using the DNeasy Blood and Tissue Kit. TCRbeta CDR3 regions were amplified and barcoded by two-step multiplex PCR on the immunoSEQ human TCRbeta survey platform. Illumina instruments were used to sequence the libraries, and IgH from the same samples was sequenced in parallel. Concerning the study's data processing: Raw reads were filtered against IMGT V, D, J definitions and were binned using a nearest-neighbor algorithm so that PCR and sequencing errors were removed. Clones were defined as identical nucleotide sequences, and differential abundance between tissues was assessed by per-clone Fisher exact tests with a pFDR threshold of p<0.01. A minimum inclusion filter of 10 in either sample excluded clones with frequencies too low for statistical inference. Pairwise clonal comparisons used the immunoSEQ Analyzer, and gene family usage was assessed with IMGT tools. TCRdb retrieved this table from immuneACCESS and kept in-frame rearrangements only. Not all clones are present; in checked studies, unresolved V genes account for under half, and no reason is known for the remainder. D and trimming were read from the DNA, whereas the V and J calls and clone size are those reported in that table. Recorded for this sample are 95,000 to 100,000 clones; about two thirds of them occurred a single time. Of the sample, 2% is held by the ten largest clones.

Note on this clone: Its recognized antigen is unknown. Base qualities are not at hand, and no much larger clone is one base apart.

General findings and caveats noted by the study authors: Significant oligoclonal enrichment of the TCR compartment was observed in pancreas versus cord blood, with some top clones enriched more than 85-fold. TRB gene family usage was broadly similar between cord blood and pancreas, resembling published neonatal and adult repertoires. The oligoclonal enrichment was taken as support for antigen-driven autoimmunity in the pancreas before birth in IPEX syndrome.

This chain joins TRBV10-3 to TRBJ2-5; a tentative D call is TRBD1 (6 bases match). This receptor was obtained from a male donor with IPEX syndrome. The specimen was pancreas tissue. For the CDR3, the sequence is CAIREGRGRQETQYF. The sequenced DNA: TGTGCCATCAGAGAGGGCAGGGGTAGGCAAGAGACCCAGTACTTC.